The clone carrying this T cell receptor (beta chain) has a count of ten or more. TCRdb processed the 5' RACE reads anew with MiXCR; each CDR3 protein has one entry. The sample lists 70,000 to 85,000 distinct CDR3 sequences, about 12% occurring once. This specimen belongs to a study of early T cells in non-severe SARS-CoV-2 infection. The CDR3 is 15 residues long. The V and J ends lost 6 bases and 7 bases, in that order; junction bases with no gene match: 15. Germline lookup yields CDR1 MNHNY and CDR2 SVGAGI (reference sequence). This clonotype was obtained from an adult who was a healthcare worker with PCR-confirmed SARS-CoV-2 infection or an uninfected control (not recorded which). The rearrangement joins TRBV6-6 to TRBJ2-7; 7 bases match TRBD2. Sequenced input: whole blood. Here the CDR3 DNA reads TGTGCCAGCAGCTTCTCTAGCGGAGCCCCTGGGGAGCAGTACTTC. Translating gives CASSFSSGAPGEQYF.